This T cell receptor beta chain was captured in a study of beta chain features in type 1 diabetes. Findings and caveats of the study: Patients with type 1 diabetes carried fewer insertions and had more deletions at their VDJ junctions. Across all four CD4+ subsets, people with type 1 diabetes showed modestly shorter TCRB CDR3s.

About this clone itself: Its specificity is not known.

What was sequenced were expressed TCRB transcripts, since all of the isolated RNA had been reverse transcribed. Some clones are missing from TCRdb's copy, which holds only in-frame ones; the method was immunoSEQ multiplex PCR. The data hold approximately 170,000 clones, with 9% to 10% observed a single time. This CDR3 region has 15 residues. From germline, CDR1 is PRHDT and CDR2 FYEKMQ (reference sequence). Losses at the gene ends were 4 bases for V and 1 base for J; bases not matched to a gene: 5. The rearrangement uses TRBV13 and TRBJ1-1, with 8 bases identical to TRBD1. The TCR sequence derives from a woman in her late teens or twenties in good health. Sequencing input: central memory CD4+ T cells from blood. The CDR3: CASSSDRGWNTEAFF. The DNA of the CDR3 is TGTGCCAGCAGCTCCGACAGGGGATGGAACACTGAAGCTTTCTTT.